A selection of T cell receptor beta chains follows, all from one sample in a study of OX40 agonist ivuxolimab in advanced cancers. Profiled with immunoSEQ multiplex PCR; TCRdb holds only in-frame clones, not every one. This sample has more than 45,000 clones, with around 86% found just once. Sequencing used CD4+ or CD8+ T cells sorted from blood, obtained in a trial of the OX40 agonist ivuxolimab. The source is an adult with an advanced solid tumor such as melanoma, head and neck, liver or kidney cancer. The CDR3 runs from the conserved cysteine through the conserved F or W. Fields, in order: V gene, J gene, D gene, clone size, CDR3 protein, CDR3 DNA. A D gene is named only where the DNA matches it firmly. Clone size is not always given. Where it is, it says once, few, many or a class for expanded clones.

TRBV5-4	TRBJ1-6	.	.	CASSPQGFNSPLHF	TGTGCCAGCAGCCCTCAGGGCTTTAATTCACCCCTCCACTTT
TRBV7-9	TRBJ2-5	TRBD2	.	CASSLDRSGGLRTQYF	TGTGCCAGCAGCTTAGACCGAAGCGGGGGACTTCGGACCCAGTACTTC
TRBV2	TRBJ1-1	.	.	CASGLNEGTEAFF	TGTGCCAGCGGACTCAATGAAGGCACTGAAGCTTTCTTT
TRBV7-2	TRBJ2-4	TRBD2	once	CASSSTTSGSTKNIQYF	TGTGCCAGCAGCTCGACCACTAGCGGGAGCACCAAAAACATTCAGTACTTC
TRBV4-2	TRBJ1-4	.	.	CASSPRESNEKLFF	TGTGCCAGCAGCCCCAGGGAATCGAATGAAAAACTGTTTTTT
TRBV7-2	TRBJ2-3	.	.	CASRREGATDTQYF	TGTGCCAGCAGGAGGGAGGGGGCAACAGATACGCAGTATTTT
TRBV9	TRBJ1-6	.	.	CASNRGSYNSPLHF	TGTGCCAGCAACCGGGGGTCCTATAATTCACCCCTCCACTTT
TRBV9	TRBJ1-3	.	.	CASSPRGGTEGNTIYF	TGTGCCAGCAGCCCCCGGGGGGGGACGGAAGGAAACACCATATATTTT
TRBV25-1	TRBJ2-1	TRBD2	.	CASSASGGSYNEQFF	TGTGCCAGCAGTGCTTCCGGGGGGTCATACAATGAGCAGTTCTTC
TRBV7-6	TRBJ1-5	.	.	CASSQNAPQKYSNQPQHF	TGTGCCAGCAGCCAGAACGCCCCTCAGAAATATAGCAATCAGCCCCAGCATTTT
TRBV4-1	TRBJ1-2	.	few	CASSQDVGYTF	TGCGCCAGCAGCCAAGATGTCGGCTACACCTTC
TRBV6-1	TRBJ2-1	.	.	CASSGPVNEQFF	TGTGCCAGCAGTGGGCCCGTGAATGAGCAGTTCTTC
TRBV15	TRBJ2-1	TRBD1	.	CATSLGQGNEQFF	TGTGCCACCAGCTTGGGACAGGGAAATGAGCAGTTCTTC
TRBV5-1	TRBJ2-7	TRBD1	.	CASSRSLYIGTESYEQYF	TGCGCCAGCAGCCGGTCTCTTTACATCGGGACAGAATCCTACGAGCAGTACTTC
TRBV30	TRBJ2-3	.	.	CAWSVRKASTDTQYF	TGTGCCTGGAGTGTAAGGAAGGCTAGCACAGATACGCAGTATTTT
TRBV20-1	TRBJ1-2	.	.	CSATGPDGYTF	TGCAGTGCCACCGGACCTGATGGCTACACCTTC
TRBV7-2	TRBJ2-3	TRBD2	.	CASSLDAPGLAGGRVTQYF	TGTGCCAGCAGCTTAGATGCCCCGGGACTAGCGGGGGGGCGAGTTACGCAGTATTTT
TRBV5-1	TRBJ2-2	.	.	CASSLNPNTGELFF	TGCGCCAGCAGCTTGAATCCAAACACCGGGGAGCTGTTTTTT
TRBV7-9	TRBJ2-3	.	.	CASSFLVASDTQYF	TGTGCCAGCAGCTTTCTCGTGGCCTCAGATACGCAGTATTTT
TRBV2	TRBJ1-6	TRBD1	.	CASRLTGNSPLHF	TGTGCCAGCAGACTGACAGGGAATTCACCCCTCCACTTT
TRBV19	TRBJ2-7	TRBD2	once	CATARGASGTYEQYF	TGTGCCACCGCCCGCGGGGCTAGCGGGACCTACGAGCAGTACTTC
TRBV27	TRBJ2-4	TRBD1	.	CASSPYQDRGRLAKNIQYF	TGTGCCAGCAGCCCTTACCAGGACAGGGGGCGCTTGGCCAAAAACATTCAGTACTTC
TRBV9	TRBJ2-1	.	.	CASSVDAWISYNEQFF	TGTGCCAGCAGCGTAGACGCCTGGATTTCCTACAATGAGCAGTTCTTC
TRBV5-6	TRBJ1-4	.	.	CASSLGRGLGNEKLFF	TGTGCCAGCAGCTTGGGACGGGGGCTGGGTAATGAAAAACTGTTTTTT
TRBV10-3	TRBJ2-3	TRBD2	.	CAISEFRRRGGTDTQYF	TGTGCCATCAGTGAGTTCAGGCGGCGGGGGGGCACAGATACGCAGTATTTT
TRBV2	TRBJ1-2	.	.	CASIGPQLYGYTF	TGTGCCAGCATTGGTCCCCAACTCTATGGCTACACCTTC
TRBV7-9	TRBJ1-1	.	.	CASSLEGHTEAFF	TGTGCCAGCAGCTTAGAGGGTCATACTGAAGCTTTCTTT
TRBV7-2	TRBJ2-3	.	.	CASSKQGGLATDTQYF	TGTGCCAGCAGCAAACAGGGGGGACTAGCAACAGATACGCAGTATTTT
TRBV7-9	TRBJ1-4	TRBD1	.	CASSLGTGDEKLFF	TGTGCCAGCAGCCTCGGGACAGGGGATGAAAAACTGTTTTTT
TRBV5-4	TRBJ2-5	TRBD2	.	CASMRTSGGSQETQYF	TGTGCCAGCATGCGGACTAGCGGAGGGTCTCAAGAGACCCAGTACTTC
TRBV4-1	TRBJ2-7	.	.	CASSQIARDPFYEQYF	TGCGCCAGCAGCCAAATCGCGAGGGACCCTTTCTACGAGCAGTACTTC
TRBV5-1	TRBJ2-1	.	.	CASSKDSLNEQFF	TGCGCCAGCAGTAAGGACAGCCTCAATGAGCAGTTCTTC
TRBV12-5	TRBJ2-7	TRBD1	.	CASGGTAQSYEQYF	TGTGCTAGTGGGGGGACAGCTCAATCCTACGAGCAGTACTTC
TRBV5-1	TRBJ1-1	.	.	CASSLDGTRDAAFF	TGCGCCAGCAGCTTGGATGGCACGCGGGATGCGGCTTTCTTT
TRBV7-6	TRBJ2-5	TRBD1	.	CASSWTGTGETQYF	TGTGCCAGCAGCTGGACAGGGACGGGGGAGACCCAGTACTTC
TRBV19	TRBJ2-5	TRBD2	once	CASRGLAGQETQYF	TGTGCCAGTAGGGGACTAGCGGGACAAGAGACCCAGTACTTC
TRBV5-1	TRBJ2-1	TRBD1	.	CASSAGTGSWNEQFF	TGCGCCAGCAGCGCCGGGACAGGGAGTTGGAATGAGCAGTTCTTC
TRBV5-1	TRBJ2-3	.	.	CASSPGTIWDTDTQYF	TGCGCCAGCAGCCCCGGGACAATATGGGACACAGATACGCAGTATTTT
TRBV6-5	TRBJ2-1	.	.	CASWSLATYNEQFF	TGTGCCAGCTGGAGCCTAGCGACTTACAATGAGCAGTTCTTC
TRBV2	TRBJ2-7	TRBD1	.	CASSDRTGAYEQYF	TGTGCCAGCAGTGATCGGACAGGGGCCTACGAGCAGTACTTC
TRBV18	TRBJ2-4	TRBD2	once	CASSPGTSGGLLAKNIQYF	TGTGCCAGCTCACCCGGGACTAGCGGGGGCCTACTAGCCAAAAACATTCAGTACTTC
TRBV6-5	TRBJ2-7	TRBD1	.	CASSYPGQGYEQYF	TGTGCCAGCAGTTACCCGGGACAGGGCTACGAGCAGTACTTC
TRBV5-1	TRBJ2-5	.	.	CASSLVGGVRETQYF	TGCGCCAGCAGCTTGGTAGGCGGAGTAAGGGAGACCCAGTACTTC
TRBV5-5	TRBJ2-1	TRBD2	.	CASSALAGVVDEQFF	TGTGCCAGCAGCGCTCTAGCGGGAGTTGTAGATGAGCAGTTCTTC
TRBV7-2	TRBJ2-1	.	.	CASRTTRSSYNEQFF	TGTGCCAGCAGAACTACCCGTAGCTCCTACAATGAGCAGTTCTTC
TRBV6-5	TRBJ1-5	.	.	CASGRRSNQPQHF	TGTGCCAGCGGGCGGCGTAGCAATCAGCCCCAGCATTTT
TRBV12-5	TRBJ2-7	.	.	CASGSRGSYEQYF	TGTGCTAGTGGTTCAAGGGGTTCCTACGAGCAGTACTTC
TRBV7-3	TRBJ2-2	TRBD1	.	CASSFGQGAGELFF	TGTGCCAGCAGCTTTGGGCAGGGGGCCGGGGAGCTGTTTTTT
TRBV13	TRBJ2-6	.	.	CASSLGRWGGANVLTF	TGTGCCAGCAGCTTAGGCCGCTGGGGCGGGGCCAACGTCCTGACTTTC
TRBV13	TRBJ2-4	.	.	CASSRDTKNIQYF	TGTGCCAGCAGCCGGGACACCAAAAACATTCAGTACTTC
TRBV5-8	TRBJ2-5	.	.	CASSRIRVGQETQYF	TGTGCCAGCAGTAGGATCCGGGTGGGGCAAGAGACCCAGTACTTC
TRBV30	TRBJ1-5	.	.	CAWSAWEGYNQPQHF	TGTGCCTGGAGTGCCTGGGAGGGTTACAATCAGCCCCAGCATTTT
TRBV6-1	TRBJ1-1	.	.	CASSEGGVGAFF	TGTGCCAGCAGTGAAGGGGGCGTGGGAGCTTTCTTT
TRBV11-3	TRBJ2-1	.	.	CASSLDRRNEQFF	TGTGCCAGCAGCTTAGATCGGCGAAATGAGCAGTTCTTC
TRBV16	TRBJ2-2	TRBD1	.	CASSQSKGANTGELFF	TGTGCCAGCAGCCAATCAAAGGGGGCTAACACCGGGGAGCTGTTTTTT
TRBV2	TRBJ1-2	TRBD1	.	CASSELQGAYGYTF	TGTGCCAGCAGTGAACTACAGGGGGCCTATGGCTACACCTTC
TRBV7-3	TRBJ2-1	TRBD2	.	CASSSPGGGQFF	TGTGCCAGCAGCTCCCCCGGCGGGGGGCAGTTCTTC